A selection of T cell receptor beta chains follows, all from one sample in a study of blood T cell repertoires in COVID-19. Profiled with immunoSEQ multiplex PCR; TCRdb holds only in-frame clones, not every one. The sample consists of nearly 45,000 clones, about nine tenths of them appearing once. Sequencing input: peripheral blood. The source of these receptors is a woman over 75 in a cohort sampled during active or convalescent COVID-19. Each CDR3 is given with its conserved first and last residue. The D gene is left open where the match is weak. Where a row states a size, it is once, few, many or the class of an expanded clone; other rows omit it.

d_call clone_size j_call v_call cdr3_aa cdr3_nt
TRBD2 - TRBJ2-3 TRBV19 CASSPLFSGRTDTQYF TGTGCCAGTAGTCCCCTTTTTAGCGGGAGGACAGATACGCAGTATTTT
TRBD1 - TRBJ1-1 TRBV28 CASTVPGQGGMNTEAFF TGTGCCAGCACCGTCCCGGGACAGGGAGGTATGAACACTGAAGCTTTCTTT
TRBD1 few TRBJ2-1 TRBV11-3 CASSFPKGARWDEQFF TGTGCCAGCAGCTTCCCAAAGGGGGCTCGGTGGGATGAGCAGTTCTTC
TRBD1 - TRBJ1-2 TRBV6-5 CASRTGGRGYGYTF TGTGCCAGCAGGACAGGGGGCCGGGGCTATGGCTACACCTTC
- - TRBJ1-3 TRBV11-2 CASSLVGPPVRNTIYF TGTGCCAGCAGCTTAGTCGGTCCGCCGGTTAGAAACACCATATATTTT
- - TRBJ1-1 TRBV9 CASSDPGLTEAFF TGTGCCAGCAGCGATCCAGGGCTCACTGAAGCTTTCTTT
TRBD1 - TRBJ2-7 TRBV29-1 CSVEGETGGGSYEQYF TGCAGCGTTGAAGGGGAAACAGGGGGCGGTAGTTACGAGCAGTACTTC
- - TRBJ2-3 TRBV28 CASRPGATDTQYF TGTGCCAGCAGACCAGGGGCGACAGATACGCAGTATTTT
TRBD1 - TRBJ2-7 TRBV11-3 CASSPPTGTGGSEQYF TGTGCCAGCAGCCCCCCGACCGGGACAGGGGGTTCCGAGCAGTACTTC
- once TRBJ2-2 TRBV11-3 CASSLDRANTGELFF TGTGCCAGCAGCTTAGACAGGGCGAACACCGGGGAGCTGTTTTTT
- - TRBJ2-3 TRBV11-3 CASSLLATDTQYF TGTGCCAGCAGCTTACTAGCCACAGATACGCAGTATTTT
TRBD1 - TRBJ1-3 TRBV28 CASRTGDHSGNTIYF TGTGCCAGCAGGACAGGGGATCACTCTGGAAACACCATATATTTT
TRBD1 - TRBJ1-1 TRBV19 CASSIWTGFDVTEAFF TGTGCCAGTAGTATTTGGACAGGGTTTGATGTAACTGAAGCTTTCTTT
- - TRBJ2-7 TRBV12-3/TRBV12-4 CASSGRYYEQYF TGTGCCAGCAGTGGGAGGTACTACGAGCAGTACTTC
TRBD1 - TRBJ2-5 TRBV11-3 CASSGRRWGTGAQYF TGTGCCAGCAGTGGCCGCAGGTGGGGTACAGGGGCCCAGTACTTC
- - TRBJ1-1 TRBV5-4 CASTATGNTEAFF TGTGCCAGCACCGCGACAGGGAACACTGAAGCTTTCTTT
- - TRBJ1-2 TRBV30 CAWSYGGSSGYGYTF TGTGCCTGGAGTTATGGCGGATCTTCGGGCTATGGCTACACCTTC
TRBD1 - TRBJ2-7 TRBV2 CASTRGRPDEQYF TGTGCCAGCACCAGGGGGCGCCCCGACGAGCAGTACTTC
- - TRBJ2-1 TRBV7-8 CASSLGGAGVGEQFF TGTGCCAGCAGCTTAGGTGGGGCAGGGGTCGGTGAGCAGTTCTTC
TRBD1 - TRBJ1-5 TRBV7-8 CASSPGTGHSNQPQHF TGTGCCAGCAGCCCAGGGACAGGGCATAGCAATCAGCCCCAGCATTTT
- once TRBJ2-5 TRBV10-3 CAISVVATVGTQYF TGTGCCATCAGTGTGGTTGCGACAGTCGGGACCCAGTACTTC
- - TRBJ1-6 TRBV10-3 CAIADGYNSPLHF TGTGCCATCGCCGACGGGTATAATTCACCCCTCCACTTT
- - TRBJ2-7 TRBV5-1 CASSLNQGGFYEQYF TGCGCCAGCAGCTTGAACCAAGGGGGTTTCTACGAGCAGTACTTC
TRBD1 - TRBJ1-6 TRBV3-1/TRBV3-2 CASSQEQLYRGRVDNSPLHF TGTGCCAGCAGCCAAGAGCAGCTGTACAGGGGGCGGGTAGATAATTCACCCCTCCACTTT
- - TRBJ1-5 TRBV19 CASSWERGGQPQHF TGTGCCAGTAGTTGGGAACGGGGGGGTCAGCCCCAGCATTTT
TRBD1 - TRBJ1-2 TRBV19 CASRLSDRAVSGGYTF TGTGCCAGCAGACTTTCGGACAGGGCGGTGTCGGGTGGCTACACCTTC
- - TRBJ2-1 TRBV4-1 CASSPPGATGAENEQFF TGCGCCAGCAGCCCCCCTGGAGCGACGGGAGCTGAGAATGAGCAGTTCTTC
- few TRBJ2-2 TRBV9 CASSVVETGELFF TGTGCCAGCAGCGTAGTTGAGACCGGGGAGCTGTTTTTT
- - TRBJ2-7 TRBV7-9 CASSLVTGAYEQYF TGTGCCAGCAGCTTAGTTACGGGGGCCTACGAGCAGTACTTC
- - TRBJ2-5 TRBV18 CASSTREETQYF TGTGCCAGCTCCACCAGGGAAGAGACCCAGTACTTC
- - TRBJ1-3 TRBV6-6 CASSSTRGTIYF TGTGCCAGCAGTTCCACTCGAGGGACCATATATTTT
- - TRBJ1-5 TRBV21-1 CASNPIGQGRNQPQHF TGTGCCAGCAACCCGATAGGACAGGGGAGGAATCAGCCCCAGCATTTT
- - TRBJ1-5 TRBV2 CASSPQANNQPQHF TGTGCCAGCTCCCCCCAGGCGAACAATCAGCCCCAGCATTTT
TRBD2 - TRBJ2-3 TRBV11-2 CASSLGLAGPPSTDTQYF TGTGCCAGCAGCTTAGGGCTAGCGGGGCCCCCTAGCACAGATACGCAGTATTTT
TRBD1 - TRBJ1-1 TRBV5-8 CASSWTGDTEAFF TGTGCCAGCAGCTGGACAGGGGACACTGAAGCTTTCTTT
TRBD1 - TRBJ2-7 TRBV3-1/TRBV3-2 CASSRSTGGYEQYF TGTGCCAGCAGCCGTTCCACAGGGGGATACGAGCAGTACTTC
TRBD1 - TRBJ1-6 TRBV18 CASSPGTGSSPLHF TGTGCCAGCTCCCCTGGGACAGGGAGCTCACCCCTCCACTTT
- - TRBJ2-7 TRBV5-1 CASSLNLGASYYEQYF TGCGCCAGCAGCCTCAACCTGGGGGCCTCCTACTACGAGCAGTACTTC
- - TRBJ1-4 TRBV7-9 CASSLALMEKLFF TGTGCCAGCAGCTTAGCCCTTATGGAAAAACTGTTTTTT
TRBD1 - TRBJ1-2 TRBV16 CASSQLVGQVYGYTF TGTGCCAGCAGCCAACTAGTAGGACAGGTCTATGGCTACACCTTC
TRBD2 - TRBJ2-3 TRBV24-1 CATSGGSSTDTQYF TGTGCCACCAGTGGCGGGAGTAGCACAGATACGCAGTATTTT
- once TRBJ1-6 TRBV2 CASRASAAGSPLHF TGTGCCAGCAGGGCAAGTGCCGCCGGGTCACCCCTCCACTTT
TRBD1 - TRBJ1-5 TRBV27 CASSFTGGSNQPQHF TGTGCCAGCAGTTTTACAGGGGGAAGCAATCAGCCCCAGCATTTT
- - TRBJ1-4 TRBV6-5 CASRQQGNEKLFF TGTGCCAGCAGACAACAGGGTAATGAAAAACTGTTTTTT
- few TRBJ2-7 TRBV6-5 CASSYSYRERYEQYF TGTGCCAGCAGTTACTCCTACAGGGAGCGGTACGAGCAGTACTTC
- - TRBJ1-1 TRBV9 CASSAQSGTYTEAFF TGTGCCAGCAGCGCCCAATCCGGGACATACACTGAAGCTTTCTTT
TRBD1 - TRBJ1-1 TRBV6-6 CASRERQGSGTEAFF TGTGCCAGCAGGGAGAGACAGGGCTCGGGCACTGAAGCTTTCTTT
TRBD1 - TRBJ1-6 TRBV4-1 CASSQQGAEAKNSPLHF TGCGCCAGCAGCCAGCAGGGGGCGGAGGCCAAGAATTCACCCCTCCACTTT
- - TRBJ1-2 TRBV11-2 CASSLSDSANYGYTF TGTGCCAGCAGCTTAAGCGACAGTGCTAACTATGGCTACACCTTC
- - TRBJ2-6 TRBV5-4 CASSRPGAGANVLTF TGTGCCAGCAGCCGCCCAGGGGCTGGGGCCAACGTCCTGACTTTC
TRBD2 - TRBJ2-3 TRBV5-1 CASSLAGGGNTDTQYF TGCGCCAGCAGCTTGGCCGGCGGGGGGAACACAGATACGCAGTATTTT
TRBD2 once TRBJ2-7 TRBV11-3 CASSLASGSYEQYF TGTGCCAGCAGCTTAGCTAGCGGGTCCTACGAGCAGTACTTC